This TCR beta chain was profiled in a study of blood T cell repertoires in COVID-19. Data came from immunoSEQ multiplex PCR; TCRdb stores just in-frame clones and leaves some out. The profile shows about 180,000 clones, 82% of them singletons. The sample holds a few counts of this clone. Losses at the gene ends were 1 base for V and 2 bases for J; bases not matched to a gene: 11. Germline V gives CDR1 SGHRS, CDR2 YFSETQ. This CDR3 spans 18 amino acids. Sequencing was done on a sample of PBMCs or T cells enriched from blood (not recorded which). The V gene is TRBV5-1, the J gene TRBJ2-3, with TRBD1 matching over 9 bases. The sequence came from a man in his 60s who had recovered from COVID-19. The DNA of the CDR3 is TGCGCCAGCAGCTTGTCGGGACAGGGCCTACCCCACACAGATACGCAGTATTTT. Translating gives CASSLSGQGLPHTDTQYF.